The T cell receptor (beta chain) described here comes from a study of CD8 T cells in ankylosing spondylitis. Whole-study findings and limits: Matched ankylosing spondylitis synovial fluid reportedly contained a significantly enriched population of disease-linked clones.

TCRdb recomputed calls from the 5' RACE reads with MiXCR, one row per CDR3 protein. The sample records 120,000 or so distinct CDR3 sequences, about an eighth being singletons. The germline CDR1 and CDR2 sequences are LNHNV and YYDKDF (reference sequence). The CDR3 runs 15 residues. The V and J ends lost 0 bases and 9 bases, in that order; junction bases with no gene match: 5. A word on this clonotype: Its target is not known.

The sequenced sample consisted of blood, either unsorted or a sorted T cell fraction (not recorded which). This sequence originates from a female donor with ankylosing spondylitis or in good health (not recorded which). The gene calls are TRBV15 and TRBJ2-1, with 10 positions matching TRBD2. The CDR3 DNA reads TGTGCCACCAGCAGAGATCGGCCTAGCGGGGGTGAGCAGTTCTTC. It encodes CATSRDRPSGGEQFF.